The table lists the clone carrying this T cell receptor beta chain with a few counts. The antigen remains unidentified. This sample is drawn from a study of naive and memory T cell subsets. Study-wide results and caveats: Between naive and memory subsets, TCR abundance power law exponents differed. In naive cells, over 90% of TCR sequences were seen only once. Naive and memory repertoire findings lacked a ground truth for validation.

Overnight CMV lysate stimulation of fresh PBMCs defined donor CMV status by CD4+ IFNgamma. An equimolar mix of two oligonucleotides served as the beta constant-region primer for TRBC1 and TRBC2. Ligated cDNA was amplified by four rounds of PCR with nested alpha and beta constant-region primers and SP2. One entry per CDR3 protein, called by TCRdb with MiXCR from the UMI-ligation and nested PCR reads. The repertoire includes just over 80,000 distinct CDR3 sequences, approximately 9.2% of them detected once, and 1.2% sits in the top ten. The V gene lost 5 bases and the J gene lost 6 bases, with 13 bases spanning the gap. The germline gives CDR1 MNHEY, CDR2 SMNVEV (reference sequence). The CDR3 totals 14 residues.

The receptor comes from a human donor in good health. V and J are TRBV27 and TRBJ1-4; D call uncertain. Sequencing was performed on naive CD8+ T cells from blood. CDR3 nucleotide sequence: TGTGCCAGCAGTATCCGGCGTCAGTATGAAAAACTGTTTTTT. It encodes CASSIRRQYEKLFF.